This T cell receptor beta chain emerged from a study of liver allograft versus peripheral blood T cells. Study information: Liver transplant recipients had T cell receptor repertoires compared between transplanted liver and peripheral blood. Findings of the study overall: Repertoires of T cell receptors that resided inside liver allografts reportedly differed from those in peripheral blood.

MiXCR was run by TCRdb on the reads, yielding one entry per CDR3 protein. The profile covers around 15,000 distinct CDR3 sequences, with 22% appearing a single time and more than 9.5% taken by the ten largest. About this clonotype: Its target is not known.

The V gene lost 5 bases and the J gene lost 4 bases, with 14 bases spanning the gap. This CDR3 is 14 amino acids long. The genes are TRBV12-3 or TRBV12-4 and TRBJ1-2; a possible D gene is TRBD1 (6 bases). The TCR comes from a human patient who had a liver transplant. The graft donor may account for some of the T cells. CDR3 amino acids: CASSPRVGAYGYTF. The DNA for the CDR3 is TGTGCCAGCAGTCCCCGGGTGGGGGCCTATGGCTACACCTTC.